This T cell receptor (beta chain) was sequenced in a study of T cells in localized non-small cell lung cancer. Notes on the study in general: Uninvolved nearby lung showed the greatest T cell clonality, exceeding that found in tumor. Overall survival was longer when the density of T cells in the blood was higher. Among the top 100 tumor clones, a median approximately 55 appeared in adjacent lung.

With regard to this clone: Its antigen is unidentified.

The data were produced by immunoSEQ multiplex PCR, yet TCRdb's version contains in-frame clones alone and is incomplete. The table includes roughly 34,000 clones, approximately 84% detected once. The length of the CDR3 is 14 residues. Per germline, CDR1 SEHNR and CDR2 FQNEAQ (reference sequence). Trimming removed 5 bases at V and 5 bases at J, with 15 bases between. The receptor was derived from a male donor at least 60 years old with stage III lung adenocarcinoma. The sample was peripheral blood, taken before any cancer treatment. The rearrangement uses TRBV7-9 and TRBJ2-5, with a tentative D call TRBD2 (5 bases). As DNA, the CDR3 is TGTGCCAGCAGCCGATCCTCGGGCGGGGAGACCCAGTACTTC. Protein sequence: CASSRSSGGETQYF.